Here is one T cell receptor (beta chain) with its context. Its target is not known. TCRdb redid the calling of the 5' RACE reads with MiXCR, one entry per CDR3 protein. Altogether more than 300,000 distinct CDR3 sequences are present, around 6.8% being singletons, with the ten largest covering about 18%. The CDR3 contains 15 residues. CDR1 SGHRS and CDR2 YFSETQ come from the germline V gene. Trimming stripped 2 bases from V and 1 base from J, with 9 bases between. This sample was included in a study of T cells after yellow fever vaccination. Broader study findings: On re-exposure, the response was weaker but peaked faster, at day 5 versus 15. Within FACS-sorted repertoires, abundant clonotypes contaminating from the bulk population could be present. Re-detected after boosting: most primary clones, 96% of CD4 and 80% to 90% of CD8.

V and J are TRBV5-1 and TRBJ2-2; D gene uncertain. The sample in question was PBMCs, obtained about 41 days after the first yellow fever vaccination. The source is a man between 18 and 35 years old who received the YFV17D yellow fever vaccine. CDR3 protein: CASSFIPENTGELFF. The DNA of the CDR3 is TGCGCCAGCAGCTTTATCCCGGAGAACACCGGGGAGCTGTTTTTT. Looking up the rest from reference TRBV5-1 and TRBJ2-2 gives the full variable domain: KAGVTQTPRYLIKTRGQQVTLSCSPISGHRSVSWYQQTPGQGLQFLFEYFSETQRNKGNFPGRFSGRQFSNSRSEMNVSTLELGDSALYLCASSFIPENTGELFFGEGSRLTVL.